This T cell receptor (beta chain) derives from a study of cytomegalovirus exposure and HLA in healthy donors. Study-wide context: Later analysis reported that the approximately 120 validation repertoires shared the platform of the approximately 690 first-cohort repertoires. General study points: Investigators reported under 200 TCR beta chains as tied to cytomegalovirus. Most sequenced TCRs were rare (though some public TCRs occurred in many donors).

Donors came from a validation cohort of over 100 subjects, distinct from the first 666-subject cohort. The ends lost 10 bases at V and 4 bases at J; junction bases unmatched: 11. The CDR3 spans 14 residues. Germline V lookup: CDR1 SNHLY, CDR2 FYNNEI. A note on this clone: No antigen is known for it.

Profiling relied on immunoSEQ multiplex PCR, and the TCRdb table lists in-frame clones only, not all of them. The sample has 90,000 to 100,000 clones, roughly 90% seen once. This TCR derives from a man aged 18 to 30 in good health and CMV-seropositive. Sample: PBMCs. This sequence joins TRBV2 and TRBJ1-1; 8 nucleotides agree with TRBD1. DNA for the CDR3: TGTGCCAATAAGGGCAGGGGGCGTATCACTGAAGCTTTCTTT. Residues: CANKGRGRITEAFF.